One and the same sample provided the 14 T cell receptor beta chains below, sequenced in a study of vaccination effects on CD4 cells after COVID-19. These receptors lack a known antigen. Peptide-pool stimulation followed by sequencing identified expanded antigen-specific CD4+ clonotypes in the ViraFEST assay. Upon completion of 10 to 11 days in culture, CD4+ T cells were isolated. PCR showed that the person got SARS-CoV-2 infection at some point between March and December 2020. Profiled with immunoSEQ multiplex PCR; TCRdb holds only in-frame clones, not every one. The data show roughly 17,000 clones, around 74% seen once. The input for sequencing was CD4+ T cells from PBMCs cultured with SARS-CoV-2 spike peptides, taken before COVID-19 vaccination. The source is a human donor who had a prior SARS-CoV-2 infection.

The CDR3 reads CASNEGQSYGYTF. CDR3 coding DNA: TGTGCCAGCAATGAGGGACAGAGCTATGGCTACACCTTC. The V call is TRBV12-3 or TRBV12-4, the J call TRBJ1-2, with 7 positions matching TRBD1. Unmatched junction bases numbered 6, after V lost 7 bases and J lost 4 bases. There are 13 residues in the CDR3.

This clone was seen once. This sequence joins TRBV5-4 and TRBJ2-2; D unresolved. Germline CDR1 reads SGHNT; CDR2 reads YYREEE (reference sequence). This CDR3 comprises 16 residues. The ends were cut back, 0 bases at V and 2 bases at J, with 11 bases in the middle. The CDR3 bases are TGTGCCAGCAGCTTGGCTTATGGGGAAAACACCGGGGAGCTGTTTTTT. It yields the protein CASSLAYGENTGELFF.

In its sample, this clone was seen a few times. The chain couples TRBV5-4 to TRBJ2-7; 9 bases match TRBD1. The V and J ends lost 5 bases and 2 bases, in that order; junction bases with no gene match: 2. Germline CDR1 SGHNT, CDR2 YYREEE (reference sequence). CDR3 length: 13 amino acids. CDR3 loop: CASRDRGTYEQYF. The CDR3 DNA reads as TGTGCCAGCAGGGACAGGGGCACCTACGAGCAGTACTTC.

V and J are TRBV9 and TRBJ2-5; 7 bases are a match to TRBD2. With V trimmed by 0 bases and J by 3 bases, 8 bases remained unmatched. The CDR3 runs to 16 residues. Germline V gives CDR1 SGDLS, CDR2 YYNGEE. The CDR3 DNA sequence: TGTGCCAGCAGCGTAGGACTAGCCCTAGCAAAAGAGACCCAGTACTTC. Its protein product is CASSVGLALAKETQYF.

This clone was seen only once. CDR3 in amino acids: CASSFDRAANYGYTF. The CDR3 DNA follows: TGTGCCAGCAGCTTCGACAGGGCAGCTAACTATGGCTACACCTTC. The J gene is TRBJ1-2, the V gene TRBV27, with TRBD1 identical over 7 bases. Per germline, CDR1 MNHEY and CDR2 SMNVEV (reference sequence). This CDR3 spans 15 amino acids. V dropped 6 bases and J dropped 0; count of bases not matched to a gene: 7.

V is TRBV5-8 and J is TRBJ2-2; D is ambiguous. Germline V CDR1 and CDR2: SGHTS, YDEGEE. The CDR3 runs 18 residues. With 2 bases removed from V and 0 bases from J, the gap between germline ends came to 17 bases. The CDR3 bases are TGTGCCAGCAGCTTACCTTTCATGTTAGCAGCGAACACCGGGGAGCTGTTTTTT. Its translation is CASSLPFMLAANTGELFF.

J is TRBJ1-3 and V is TRBV10-3; the D is unclear. Trimming took off 4 bases at V and 0 bases at J, with 10 bases between the two ends. The CDR3 consists of 15 residues. Germline loops: CDR1 ENHRY, CDR2 SYGVKD. The CDR3 DNA sequence: TGTGCCATCAGTGCCGAAGCCGTCTCTGGAAACACCATATATTTT. The encoded protein is CAISAEAVSGNTIYF.

The chain links TRBV12-3 or TRBV12-4 to TRBJ1-1; no clear D. V lost 8 bases, J lost 1 base, and 11 bases lay in between. CDR3 length: 13 residues. The CDR3 DNA is TGTGCCAGCCGGAGGGAACAGAACACTGAAGCTTTCTTT. This encodes CASRREQNTEAFF.

The chain uses TRBV28 and TRBJ1-2; TRBD1 matches at 10 bases. The CDR3 consists of 16 residues. The junction had 7 bases not matched to a gene; V was cut back by 2 bases and J by 4 bases. Germline V gives CDR1 MDHEN, CDR2 SYDVKM. The CDR3: CASSLGGTGASYGYTF. The CDR3 DNA follows: TGTGCCAGCAGTTTAGGAGGGACAGGGGCTTCCTATGGCTACACCTTC.

This clone was detected only once. The chain uses TRBV5-6 and TRBJ2-1; the D call may be TRBD1 or TRBD2 (6 bases each). The CDR3 runs 16 residues. The V end was cut by 0 bases, the J end by 5 bases, with 15 bases between. The V gene's germline CDR1 is SGHDT and CDR2 YYEEEE. In DNA, the CDR3 is TGTGCCAGCAGCTTGGGGTTACAGGGAGGAAACAATGAGCAGTTCTTC. The encoded protein is CASSLGLQGGNNEQFF.

The chain links TRBV7-9 to TRBJ2-7, with D possibly called TRBD1 or TRBD2 (5 bases each). Germline V CDR1 and CDR2: SEHNR, FQNEAQ (reference sequence). The CDR3 is made up of 16 amino acids. V lost 4 bases and J lost 5, with 21 bases in between. The CDR3 protein is CASSSIHFRGVDEQYF. DNA of the CDR3: TGTGCCAGCAGCTCCATTCATTTTAGGGGAGTTGACGAGCAGTACTTC.

This clone was picked up a small number of times. This chain links TRBV30 with TRBJ1-3; possibly TRBD1 for D (6 bases). CDR1 and CDR2 (germline): GTSNPN, SVGIG (reference sequence). The CDR3 runs to 16 residues. V was trimmed by 2 bases and J by 3 bases, leaving 17 bases between them. CDR3 protein: CAWSPTGWSRGNTIYF. The CDR3 nucleotides are TGTGCCTGGAGTCCAACAGGGTGGTCCCGTGGAAACACCATATATTTT. The whole variable domain, remainder taken from reference TRBV30 and TRBJ1-3, is SQTIHQWPATLVQPVGSPLSLECTVEGTSNPNLYWYRQAAGRGLQLLFYSVGIGQISSEVPQNLSASRPQDRQFILSSKKLLLSDSGFYLCAWSPTGWSRGNTIYFGEGSWLTVV.

V usage is TRBV5-3 and J usage is TRBJ1-1; unclear D gene. TRBV5-3 is an ORF; its function is uncertain. Trimming removed 0 bases from V and 1 base from J, with 13 bases in between. The CDR3 length is 16 residues. The CDR3 sequence is CARSLAFKDPNTEAFF. DNA of the CDR3: TGTGCCAGAAGCTTGGCCTTCAAGGATCCGAACACTGAAGCTTTCTTT.

The CDR3 region has the DNA TGTGCCAGCAGCGTCGGGACTAGCGGAGCCAAAGAGACCCAGTACTTC. Its translation is CASSVGTSGAKETQYF. The chain combines TRBV9 with TRBJ2-5, with 11 bases matching TRBD2. The germline gives CDR1 SGDLS, CDR2 YYNGEE. The CDR3 runs to 16 residues. The trim removed 2 bases at V and 3 bases at J, leaving 6 bases unmatched.